The 7 T cell receptor beta chains below come from one sample, sequenced in a study of T cells of healthy individuals. TCRdb re-derived calls from the 5' RACE reads in MiXCR, one entry per CDR3 protein. The repertoire has 45,000 to 60,000 distinct CDR3 sequences, roughly 15% of them found once; the top ten carry more than 15%. These receptors came from a human donor in good health.

In this sample, this clonotype turned up many times. The chain uses TRBV30 and TRBJ1-3; TRBD1 agrees at 7 bases. This CDR3 contains 12 residues. V was pared by 0 bases and J by 8 bases, with 1 base of the junction left unmatched. CDR1 and CDR2 from the germline V gene are GTSNPN and SVGIG (reference sequence). This chain's CDR3 is CAWSVQGHTIYF. In DNA form, the CDR3 reads TGTGCCTGGAGTGTACAGGGGCACACCATATATTTT.

This chain links TRBV6-2 or TRBV6-3 with TRBJ2-2; no reliable D call. The CDR3 runs to 13 residues. Germline-derived CDR1 and CDR2 are MNHEY and SVGEGT. Trimming stripped 2 bases from V and 3 bases from J, with 4 bases between. The CDR3 bases are TGTGCCAGCAGTTACCGGGACACCGGGGAGCTGTTTTTT. It yields the protein CASSYRDTGELFF.

The chain employs TRBV24-1 and TRBJ2-7; 7 bases match TRBD1. CDR3 length equals 15 residues. CDR1 is KGHDR and CDR2 is SFDVKD in the germline V gene. V was clipped by 0 bases and J by 1 base; unmatched bases: 2. The CDR3, as DNA: TGTGCCACCAGTGATTTGGGGACAGCATCCTACGAGCAGTACTTC. Protein product: CATSDLGTASYEQYF.

The chain couples TRBV27 to TRBJ2-7; D is unclear. Per the germline V gene, CDR1 is MNHEY and CDR2 is SMNVEV (reference sequence). The CDR3 is 10 amino acids. Trimming removed 8 bases from V and 2 bases from J, with 4 bases in between. The CDR3 sequence is CASETYEQYF. The DNA for the CDR3 is TGTGCCAGCGAAACCTACGAGCAGTACTTC.

This clonotype was observed a few times. The chain has TRBV24-1 and TRBJ2-1; D call uncertain. The CDR3 loop spans 11 amino acids. V lost 7 bases, J lost 7 bases, and 7 bases lay in between. Germline loops: CDR1 KGHDR, CDR2 SFDVKD. The CDR3 DNA reads as TGTGCCACCAGCCAGGAGAATGAGCAGTTCTTC. Translated: CATSQENEQFF.

The V call is TRBV27, the J call TRBJ2-3; a possible D gene is TRBD1 (5 bases). V was clipped by 6 bases and J by 2 bases, with 9 bases between them. CDR1 and CDR2 (germline): MNHEY, SMNVEV (reference sequence). The CDR3 spans 13 residues. CDR3 residues: CASRGRATDTQYF. The DNA for the CDR3 is TGTGCCAGCAGGGGCAGGGCCACAGATACGCAGTATTTT.

This rearrangement joins TRBV20-1 to TRBJ2-1; 12 bases are a match to TRBD2. V gave up 6 bases and J gave up 1 base; unmatched junction bases: 7. The germline V gene encodes CDR1 DFQATT and CDR2 SNEGSKA (reference sequence). This CDR3 spans 16 amino acids. The CDR3 spells CSAKPGTSGSYNEQFF. The CDR3 DNA reads TGCAGTGCCAAGCCTGGGACTAGCGGGTCCTACAATGAGCAGTTCTTC.